This is a list of T cell receptor beta chains from one sample in a study of shared clonotypes between healthy human individuals. The method was immunoSEQ multiplex PCR; TCRdb's version includes in-frame clones alone and lacks a portion of them. The sample includes 2 million to 2.5 million clones, approximately 95% seen only once; the top ten take 0.35% to 0.45%. Sample: naive CD4+ T cells from PBMCs. The receptors originated from a man aged 18 to 29 in good health. Some clones in this sample may be carry-over from other donors' samples. Both conserved end residues are part of each CDR3. A D gene is named only where the DNA matches it firmly.

D gene: TRBD1
J gene: TRBJ1-2
V gene: TRBV4-2
CDR3 protein: CASSQEQGAYGYTF

D gene: NA
J gene: TRBJ2-2
V gene: TRBV7-6
CDR3 protein: CASSQDQGWNTGELFF

D gene: NA
J gene: TRBJ1-2
V gene: TRBV20-1
CDR3 protein: CSARAPPYYTF

D gene: NA
J gene: TRBJ1-1
V gene: TRBV7-9
CDR3 protein: CASTLGWGRNTEAFF

D gene: NA
J gene: TRBJ1-4
V gene: TRBV7-9
CDR3 protein: CASSPQVPTNEKLFF

D gene: NA
J gene: TRBJ2-3
V gene: TRBV19
CDR3 protein: CASTRDVSTDTQYF

D gene: NA
J gene: TRBJ2-1
V gene: TRBV6-5
CDR3 protein: CATAKQVRGNEQFF

D gene: NA
J gene: TRBJ1-2
V gene: TRBV28
CDR3 protein: CASRSAAGLTGNYGYTF

D gene: TRBD2
J gene: TRBJ2-1
V gene: TRBV7-9
CDR3 protein: CASSSLGTSGTAYNEQFF

D gene: TRBD1
J gene: TRBJ1-5
V gene: TRBV6-5
CDR3 protein: CASSETGAYQPQHF

D gene: TRBD1
J gene: TRBJ1-1
V gene: TRBV2
CDR3 protein: CASRMDRGNTEAFF

D gene: TRBD1
J gene: TRBJ2-7
V gene: TRBV7-9
CDR3 protein: CASSLRDRAYEQYF

D gene: NA
J gene: TRBJ1-1
V gene: TRBV7-8
CDR3 protein: CASSLDRLQNTEAFF

D gene: NA
J gene: TRBJ2-1
V gene: TRBV15
CDR3 protein: CATSSLDTYNEQFF

D gene: TRBD2
J gene: TRBJ2-6
V gene: TRBV19
CDR3 protein: CASTKSAGGSLNGGANVLTF

D gene: NA
J gene: TRBJ1-3
V gene: TRBV2
CDR3 protein: CASSPEAAGNTIYF

D gene: TRBD1
J gene: TRBJ2-2
V gene: TRBV9
CDR3 protein: CASSLSRQGYGELFF

D gene: NA
J gene: TRBJ2-2
V gene: TRBV6-5
CDR3 protein: CASSPRRQYTGELFF